The 3 T cell receptor beta chains presented below share a single source sample, sequenced in a study of CD8+CD57+ T cells in acquired aplastic anemia. Genomic DNA served as template for TCR beta VDJ and CDR3 profiling. Using its own MiXCR run on the reads, TCRdb lists one record per CDR3 protein. The sample consists of approximately 270,000 distinct CDR3 sequences, 55% to 65% of them appearing once. Specimen: sorted CD4+, CD8+, or CD8+CD57+ T cells (not recorded which) from PBMCs. The receptors come from a human donor with severe aplastic anemia or a healthy control (not recorded which).

This clonotype was seen a few times. The rearrangement uses TRBV29-1 and TRBJ2-1; 13 nucleotides align to TRBD2. The CDR3 has 16 amino acids. Trimming at V came to 7 bases and at J to 4 bases, leaving 10 bases not matched to a gene. The germline CDR1 and CDR2 sequences are SQVTM and ANQGSEA. The CDR3, as DNA: TGCAGCGGGGACAGTGGACTAGCGGGGGCATACAATGAGCAGTTCTTC. Its translation is CSGDSGLAGAYNEQFF.

With regard to this clonotype: Because it lacks the conserved phenylalanine or tryptophan at the end, this CDR3 is likely a read error. It is unclear where the CDR3 begins or ends on the DNA, so no DNA is shown, and the CDR3 is as TCRdb lists it. The genes are TRBV7-9 and TRBJ2-3; the D call in the table, TRBD1, was not verified against the DNA. From germline, CDR1 is SEHNR and CDR2 FQNEAQ (reference sequence). The CDR3 spans 13 residues, counting both ends. CDR3 loop: CASSLSLGQGANY.

This clonotype was found a few times. The junction departs from germline at one end; a sequencing error may be responsible. The chain has TRBV7-2 and TRBJ2-7; 13 bases line up with TRBD2. CDR3 length equals 13 residues. Looked up from germline, CDR1 is SGHTA and CDR2 is FQGNSA. The CDR3 region is CASSQRLAGGWDF. Written as DNA, the CDR3 is TGTGCCAGCAGCCAGAGACTAGCGGGAGGATGGGACTTC.